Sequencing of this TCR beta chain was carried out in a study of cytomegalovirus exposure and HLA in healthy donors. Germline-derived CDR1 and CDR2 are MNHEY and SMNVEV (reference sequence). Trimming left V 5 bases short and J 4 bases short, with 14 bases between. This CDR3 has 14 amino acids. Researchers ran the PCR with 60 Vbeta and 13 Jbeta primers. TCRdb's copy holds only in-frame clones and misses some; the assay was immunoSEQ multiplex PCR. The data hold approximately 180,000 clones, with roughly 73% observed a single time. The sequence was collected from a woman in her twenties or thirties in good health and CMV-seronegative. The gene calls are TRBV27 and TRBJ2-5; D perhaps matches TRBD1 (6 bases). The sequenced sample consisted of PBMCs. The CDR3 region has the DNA TGTGCCAGCAGTCTGGTACTGGGGGCAGAGACCCAGTACTTC. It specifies CASSLVLGAETQYF.